The source of this T cell receptor beta chain is a study of blood T cell repertoires in COVID-19. Produced via immunoSEQ multiplex PCR; TCRdb's table is partial and in-frame only. Counted here are over 75,000 clones, roughly 88% occurring once; the ten biggest clones make up about 22%. This CDR3 region has 14 residues. CDR1 and CDR2 (germline): SNHLY, FYNNEI. Trimming took 6 bases from V and 4 from J, leaving 13 bases between them. The sample consisted of peripheral blood. V is TRBV2 and J is TRBJ1-5, with D possibly TRBD1 on 5 matching bases. The TCR was taken from a woman aged 50 to 60 with acute or convalescent COVID-19. The CDR3 loop is CASRGRGVNQPQHF. For the CDR3, the DNA is TGTGCCAGCAGGGGAAGGGGCGTGAATCAGCCCCAGCATTTT.